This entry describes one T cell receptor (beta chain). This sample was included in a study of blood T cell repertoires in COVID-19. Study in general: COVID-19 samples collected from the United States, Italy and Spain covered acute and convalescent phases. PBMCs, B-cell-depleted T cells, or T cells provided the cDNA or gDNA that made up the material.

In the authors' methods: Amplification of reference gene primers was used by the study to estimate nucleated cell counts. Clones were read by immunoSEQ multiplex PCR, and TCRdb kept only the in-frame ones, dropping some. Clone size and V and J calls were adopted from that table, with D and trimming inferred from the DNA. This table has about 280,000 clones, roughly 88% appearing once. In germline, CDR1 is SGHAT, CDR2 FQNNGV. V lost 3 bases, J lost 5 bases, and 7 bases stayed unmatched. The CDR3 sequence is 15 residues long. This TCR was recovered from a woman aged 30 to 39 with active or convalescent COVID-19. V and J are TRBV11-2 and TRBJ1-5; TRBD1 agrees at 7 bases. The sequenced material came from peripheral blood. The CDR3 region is CASSFQDRRYQPQHF. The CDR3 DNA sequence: TGTGCCAGCAGCTTTCAGGACAGGCGATATCAGCCCCAGCATTTT.